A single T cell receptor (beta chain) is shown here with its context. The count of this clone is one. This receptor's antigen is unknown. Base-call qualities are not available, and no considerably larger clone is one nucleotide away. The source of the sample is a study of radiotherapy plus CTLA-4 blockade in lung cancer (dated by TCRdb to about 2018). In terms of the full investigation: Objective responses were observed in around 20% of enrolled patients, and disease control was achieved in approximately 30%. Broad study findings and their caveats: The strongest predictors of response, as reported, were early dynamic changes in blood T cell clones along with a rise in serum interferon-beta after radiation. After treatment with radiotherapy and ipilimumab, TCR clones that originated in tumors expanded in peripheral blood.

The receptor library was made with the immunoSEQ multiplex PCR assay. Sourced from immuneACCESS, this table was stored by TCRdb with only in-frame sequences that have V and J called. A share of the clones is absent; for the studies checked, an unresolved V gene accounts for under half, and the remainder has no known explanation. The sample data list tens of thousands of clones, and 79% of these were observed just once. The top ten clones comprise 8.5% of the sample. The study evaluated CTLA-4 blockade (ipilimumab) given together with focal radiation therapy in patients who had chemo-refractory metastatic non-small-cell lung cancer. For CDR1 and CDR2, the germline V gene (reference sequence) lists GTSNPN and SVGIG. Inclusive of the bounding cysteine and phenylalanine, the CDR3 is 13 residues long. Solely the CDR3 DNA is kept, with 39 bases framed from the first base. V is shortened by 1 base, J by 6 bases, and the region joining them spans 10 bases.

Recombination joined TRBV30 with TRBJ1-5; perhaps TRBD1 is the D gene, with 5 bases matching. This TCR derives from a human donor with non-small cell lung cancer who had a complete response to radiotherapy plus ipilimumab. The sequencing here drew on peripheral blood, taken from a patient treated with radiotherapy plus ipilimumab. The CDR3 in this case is CAWSARDGQPQHF. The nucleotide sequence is TGTGCCTGGAGTGCCAGGGATGGTCAGCCCCAGCATTTT.